This TCR beta chain was sequenced in a study of T cell changes during pregnancy in multiple sclerosis. Clones were read by immunoSEQ multiplex PCR, and TCRdb kept only the in-frame ones, dropping some. The sample lists tens of thousands of clones, around 93% occurring once. This TCR came from a female donor with multiple sclerosis, enrolled in a pregnancy study. The material was CD8+ T cells from peripheral blood mononuclear cells, obtained in the second trimester of pregnancy.

In DNA, the CDR3 is TGCGCCAGCAGCCGGGAGGGTTCTCCGAGGGACTACGAGCAGTACTTC. This codes for CASSREGSPRDYEQYF. The chain carries TRBV4-3 and TRBJ2-7, with 7 bases aligning to TRBD2. Germline V CDR1 and CDR2: LGHNA, YSLEER. The CDR3 has 16 residues. V lost 4 bases, J lost 3 bases, and 12 bases stayed unmatched.